Below, 5 T cell receptor beta chains from the same sample are listed, as sequenced in a study of blood T cell repertoires in COVID-19. The assay was immunoSEQ multiplex PCR, and TCRdb's table has in-frame clones only and misses some. The sample includes about 74,000 clones, around 88% of them seen just once. Sequences were obtained from peripheral blood. Receptor source: a woman of 80 years or more with acute or convalescent COVID-19.

This clone was seen more than once but under ten times. The chain joins TRBV30 to TRBJ2-7; D is possibly TRBD1 (6 bases). CDR3 length: 12 residues. Trimming took 1 base from V and 5 from J, leaving 9 bases between them. CDR1 GTSNPN and CDR2 SVGIG come from the germline V gene (reference sequence). In nucleotides, the CDR3 is TGTGCCTGGAGTGAACAGGGAAACGAGCAGTACTTC. The encoded protein is CAWSEQGNEQYF.

This chain connects TRBV7-2 to TRBJ1-2; 9 bases match TRBD1. Germline loops: CDR1 SGHTA, CDR2 FQGNSA. V was clipped by 5 bases and J by 7 bases; unmatched bases: 8. This CDR3 spans 14 amino acids. The CDR3 DNA is TGTGCCAGCAGCGCCGGACAGGGGTTAGGTGGCTACACCTTC. The encoded protein is CASSAGQGLGGYTF.

The chain uses TRBV7-3 and TRBJ2-5; TRBD2 matches 9 bases. With 2 bases clipped from V and 2 bases from J, the junction kept 0 bases outside the gene matches. The length of the CDR3 is 14 residues. Looked up from germline, CDR1 is SGHTA and CDR2 is FQGTGA. Written as DNA, the CDR3 is TGTGCCAGCAGCTTAGCGGGAGGGCAAGAGACCCAGTACTTC. Its protein is CASSLAGGQETQYF. Based on the CDR3 plus reference TRBV7-3 and TRBJ2-5, the full variable domain is GAGVSQTPSNKVTEKGKYVELRCDPISGHTALYWYRQSLGQGPEFLIYFQGTGAADDSGLPNDRFFAVRPEGSVSTLKIQRTERGDSAVYLCASSLAGGQETQYFGPGTRLLVL.

The V and J genes are TRBV20-1 and TRBJ1-2, with 8 bases matching TRBD1. The V and J ends lost 6 bases and 8 bases, in that order; junction bases with no gene match: 5. Germline CDR1 and CDR2: DFQATT and SNEGSKA (reference sequence). The CDR3 is 11 amino acids. For the CDR3, the DNA is TGCAGTGCCCAGGGGGCCCGGGGCTACACCTTC. The encoded protein is CSAQGARGYTF.

The rearrangement uses TRBV20-1 and TRBJ2-7; tentatively, D is TRBD2 (5 bases). Germline CDR1 is DFQATT and CDR2 is SNEGSKA (reference sequence). The CDR3 consists of 15 residues. Trimming pared 3 bases from V and 2 bases from J, leaving 17 bases between. The DNA for the CDR3 is TGCAGTGCTAGTTACGCGAGGGCGGGTACCTACGAGCAGTACTTC. Translation gives CSASYARAGTYEQYF.